The 27 T cell receptor beta chains listed next were all sequenced from one sample in a study of blood T cell repertoires in COVID-19. Generated by immunoSEQ multiplex PCR, the TCRdb table keeps only in-frame clones and is missing some. The repertoire holds hundreds of thousands of clones, with around 89% as singletons. The source material was PBMCs or T cells enriched from blood (not recorded which). These receptor sequences come from a man between 18 and 35 years old who had recovered from COVID-19.

The chain couples TRBV28 to TRBJ1-1, with 9 bases matching TRBD1. The CDR3 is 12 amino acids. The V segment lost 6 bases and the J segment 8 bases; nucleotides outside the gene matches: 4. CDR1 and CDR2 (germline): MDHEN, SYDVKM. CDR3 residues: CASSTGGLEAFF. DNA of the CDR3: TGTGCCAGCAGCACAGGGGGCCTAGAAGCTTTCTTT.

This chain links TRBV7-3 with TRBJ2-5; weak D call: TRBD2 (5 bases). The CDR3 contains 15 residues. Trimming took 0 bases from V and 5 from J, leaving 13 bases between them. From germline, CDR1 is SGHTA and CDR2 FQGTGA. CDR3 DNA sequence: TGTGCCAGCAGCTTAACGGGAGCCCGCCGGGAGACCCAGTACTTC. Translating gives CASSLTGARRETQYF.

V is TRBV4-1 and J is TRBJ2-2; 9 bases align to TRBD2. The CDR3 is 16 amino acids. Germline V gene lookup returns CDR1 MGHRA and CDR2 YSYEKL. Trimming removed 0 bases from V and 9 bases from J; junction bases left unmatched: 8. The CDR3 loop is CASSQDRTSEGRELFF. The DNA for the CDR3 is TGCGCCAGCAGCCAAGATCGGACTAGCGAGGGGAGGGAGCTGTTTTTT.

The chain uses TRBV18 and TRBJ1-2; D possibly corresponds to TRBD1 (6 bases). This CDR3 contains 15 residues. Trimming removed 5 bases at V and 4 bases at J, with 17 bases between. Germline CDR1 reads KGHSH; CDR2 reads LQKENI. The CDR3 protein is CASSLDRNAFYGYTF. DNA for the CDR3: TGTGCCAGCTCATTAGACAGGAACGCCTTCTATGGCTACACCTTC.

The chain carries TRBV4-3 and TRBJ2-3; 7 bases map to TRBD1. Germline assignment: CDR1 LGHNA and CDR2 YSLEER. The CDR3 is made up of 16 amino acids. V shed 3 bases and J 2 bases; nucleotides not matched to a gene: 8. The CDR3 DNA reads as TGCGCCAGCAGCCAGGACCGGGACAGAGCCACAGATACGCAGTATTTT. It is translated as CASSQDRDRATDTQYF.

V gene TRBV11-2 combines with J gene TRBJ1-2; 8 bases line up with TRBD1. Germline V CDR1 and CDR2: SGHAT, FQNNGV. Trimming removed 3 bases from V and 1 base from J; junction bases left unmatched: 1. The CDR3 has 14 residues. The CDR3, as DNA: TGTGCCAGCAGCTTGACAGGGGTTAACTATGGCTACACCTTC. Amino acid sequence: CASSLTGVNYGYTF.

The chain joins TRBV20-1 to TRBJ2-4, with TRBD2 as a possible D gene (5 bases). The CDR3 extends over 14 amino acids. V was clipped by 3 bases and J by 7 bases, with 16 bases between them. Germline assignment: CDR1 DFQATT and CDR2 SNEGSKA (reference sequence). CDR3 nucleotide sequence: TGCAGTGCTAGTTCCCGTCGGGGTTTGAACATTCAGTACTTC. This sequence encodes CSASSRRGLNIQYF.

The chain combines TRBV9 with TRBJ1-6, with D maybe TRBD1 (5 bases). The CDR3 loop spans 15 amino acids. Germline loops: CDR1 SGDLS, CDR2 YYNGEE. V was trimmed by 3 bases and J by 0 bases, leaving 7 bases between them. CDR3 sequence reads: CASSAQVSYNSPLHF. The CDR3 DNA is TGTGCCAGCAGCGCACAGGTCTCCTATAATTCACCCCTCCACTTT.

V usage is TRBV27 and J usage is TRBJ1-1; 8 bases map to TRBD1. The CDR3 runs 21 residues. J gave up 4 bases and V 0 bases, and 22 bases lay outside the gene matches. Germline CDR1 MNHEY, CDR2 SMNVEV (reference sequence). As DNA, the CDR3 is TGTGCCAGCAGTTTATCCGGCAGGGGGCTCACGGCTTTCACTACCCCCACTGAAGCTTTCTTT. This encodes CASSLSGRGLTAFTTPTEAFF.

The J gene is TRBJ1-4, the V gene TRBV7-2; no clear D gene. The length of the CDR3 is 15 residues. Germline CDR1 reads SGHTA; CDR2 reads FQGNSA. Trimming took 2 bases from V and 8 from J, leaving 15 bases between them. The CDR3 DNA reads TGTGCCAGCAGCTTACTGAACCCCCCGGGAGAAAAACTGTTTTTT. Protein product: CASSLLNPPGEKLFF. The full variable domain, completed using reference TRBV7-2 and TRBJ1-4, is GAGVSQSPSNKVTEKGKDVELRCDPISGHTALYWYRQSLGQGLEFLIYFQGNSAPDKSGLPSDRFSAERTGGSVSTLTIQRTQQEDSAVYLCASSLLNPPGEKLFFGSGTQLSVL.

V gene TRBV28 combines with J gene TRBJ2-3; D is perhaps TRBD2 (6 bases). The CDR3 spans 14 residues. Per germline, CDR1 MDHEN and CDR2 SYDVKM. Trimming stripped 7 bases from V and 2 bases from J, with 13 bases between. CDR3 bases: TGTGCCAGCACGCGGGACGGAAACACAGATACGCAGTATTTT. Protein sequence: CASTRDGNTDTQYF.

The chain links TRBV5-1 to TRBJ2-5, with D possibly matching TRBD2 (5 bases). Germline CDR1 is SGHRS and CDR2 is YFSETQ. This CDR3 is built from 16 residues. The V and J ends lost 6 bases and 2 bases respectively, with 20 bases between them. The DNA for the CDR3 is TGCGCCAGCACCCCTTTGGGAGAGGGAATACAAGAGACCCAGTACTTC. This gives the protein CASTPLGEGIQETQYF.

The chain carries TRBV6-1 and TRBJ1-2, with a possible D match to TRBD1 (5 bases). The CDR3 consists of 18 residues. Trimming left V 0 bases short and J 2 bases short, with 19 bases between. Germline lookup yields CDR1 MNHNS and CDR2 SASEGT. The CDR3: CASSEALRQSVANYGYTF. CDR3 in DNA: TGTGCCAGCAGTGAAGCCCTTAGACAGTCCGTCGCCAACTATGGCTACACCTTC.

The J gene is TRBJ1-1, the V gene TRBV7-9, with D possibly TRBD1 on 6 matching bases. V lost 5 bases to trimming and J lost 11 bases, with 12 bases between them. The CDR3 length is 11 residues. Germline-derived CDR1 and CDR2 are SEHNR and FQNEAQ (reference sequence). Written as DNA, the CDR3 is TGTGCCAGCAGCGCAGGGGCGGTTGCTTTCTTT. It codes for CASSAGAVAFF.

The chain has TRBV12-3 or TRBV12-4 and TRBJ2-7; possibly TRBD2 for D (5 bases). The CDR3 runs 13 residues. V dropped 3 bases and J dropped 3 bases, with 9 bases sitting between them. This CDR3 is CASSFARGYEQYF. CDR3 nucleotide sequence: TGTGCCAGCAGTTTCGCCCGGGGCTACGAGCAGTACTTC.

The rearrangement joins TRBV29-1 to TRBJ2-1, with D perhaps TRBD2 (6 bases). The CDR3 spans 15 residues. The germline gives CDR1 SQVTM, CDR2 ANQGSEA. V gave up 4 bases and J gave up 6 bases, with 19 bases separating them. This CDR3 reads CSVGKWRERSNEQFF. The CDR3 DNA follows: TGCAGCGTTGGAAAGTGGAGGGAGAGGAGCAATGAGCAGTTCTTC.

This chain connects TRBV5-8 to TRBJ2-7; a possible D gene is TRBD2 (7 bases). Germline loops: CDR1 SGHTS, CDR2 YDEGEE. The V end was cut by 5 bases, the J end by 7 bases, with 19 bases between. CDR3 size: 14 residues. The CDR3, as DNA: TGTGCCAGCAGTTACCCGGGGCGGGGGCGAGAGCAGTACTTC. Its translation is CASSYPGRGREQYF.

This clone was seen more than once but under ten times. The sample has other DNA sequences that encode this CDR3 too. This chain links TRBV5-4 with TRBJ1-2, with 7 bases identical to TRBD1. There are 13 residues in the CDR3. Germline CDR1 SGHNT, CDR2 YYREEE (reference sequence). The J segment lost 2 bases and the V segment lost 4 bases, leaving 2 bases of the junction unmatched. CDR3: CASSPTGNYGYTF. CDR3 sequence (DNA): TGTGCCAGCAGCCCGACAGGGAACTATGGCTACACCTTC.

V and J are TRBV3-1 (or the pseudogene TRBV3-2) and TRBJ1-2; 7 bases agree with TRBD1. The V gene end was trimmed by 4 bases and the J gene end by 7 bases; junction bases not matched to a gene: 12. Germline V gene sequence: CDR1 LGHDT, CDR2 YNNKEL (reference sequence). CDR3 length equals 15 residues. This CDR3 reads CASSLEWQGGGGYTF. The CDR3 DNA is TGTGCCAGCAGCCTGGAGTGGCAGGGGGGTGGTGGCTACACCTTC.

As regards this clone: At one of its ends the junction is not consistent with the germline gene, which may arise from a read error. In nucleotides, the CDR3 is TGTGCCACCCTCATACCAAACGGTGCCGGCGGAAGGTTTTTTTTT. Its translation is CATLIPNGAGGRFFF. The chain employs TRBV6-5 and TRBJ1-5; no clear D gene. Germline assignment: CDR1 MNHEY and CDR2 SVGAGI. There are 15 residues in the CDR3.

This chain uses TRBV4-2 with TRBJ1-2; 9 bases are shared with TRBD1. Trimming took 2 bases from V and 6 from J; bases not matched to a gene: 10. The CDR3 is 16 amino acids. The V gene's germline CDR1 is LGHNA and CDR2 YNFKEQ. CDR3 bases: TGTGCCAGCAGCCAAACTACCAGACAGGGGGAAGATGGCTACACCTTC. As protein: CASSQTTRQGEDGYTF.

This chain joins TRBV4-3 and TRBJ2-5; 7 nucleotides match TRBD1. This CDR3 comprises 14 residues. Germline V gene sequence: CDR1 LGHNA, CDR2 YSLEER. The V segment lost 5 bases and the J segment 5 bases; nucleotides outside the gene matches: 8. DNA of the CDR3: TGCGCCAGCAGCTCAGGACAGGTCCTCGAGACCCAGTACTTC. It encodes CASSSGQVLETQYF.

V gene TRBV3-1 (or the pseudogene TRBV3-2) combines with J gene TRBJ1-3; TRBD1 might be the D (5 bases). The ends were cut back, 4 bases at V and 0 bases at J, with 10 bases in the middle. There are 15 residues in the CDR3. Germline assignment: CDR1 LGHDT and CDR2 YNNKEL (reference sequence). The CDR3 loop is CASSRRAFSGNTIYF. CDR3 DNA: TGTGCCAGCAGCCGCAGGGCTTTCTCTGGAAACACCATATATTTT.

The chain employs TRBV9 and TRBJ1-1; perhaps TRBD1 as D (5 bases). This CDR3 spans 17 amino acids. Germline lookup yields CDR1 SGDLS and CDR2 YYNGEE. V was shortened by 2 bases and J by 6 bases, with 23 bases between the two germline ends. DNA of the CDR3: TGTGCCAGCAGCGTCGGTGGGTTAGGAGGGGAGAGGGCTGAAGCTTTCTTT. Translation: CASSVGGLGGERAEAFF.

J is TRBJ2-7 and V is TRBV14, with D possibly being TRBD1 (6 bases). CDR3 length: 14 residues. Trimming took off 3 bases at V and 4 bases at J, with 13 bases between the two ends. Germline V gene data show CDR1 as SGHDN and CDR2 as FVKESK. CDR3 residues: CASSQRRDRYEQYF. The CDR3, as DNA: TGTGCCAGCAGCCAGAGACGAGACAGGTACGAGCAGTACTTC.

The V and J genes are TRBV6-5 and TRBJ2-5; D may be TRBD2 (5 bases). V was trimmed by 8 bases and J by 1 base, leaving 14 bases between them. The germline V gene has CDR1 MNHEY and CDR2 SVGAGI. This CDR3 is 14 amino acids long. DNA of the CDR3: TGTGCCAGCCTCCCAGGAGGCCTCCAAGAGACCCAGTACTTC. Translated: CASLPGGLQETQYF.

The chain has TRBV29-1 and TRBJ2-7; D might be TRBD1 (5 bases). The CDR3 totals 14 residues. CDR1 is SQVTM and CDR2 is ANQGSEA in the germline V gene. V shed 0 bases and J shed 2 bases, with 11 bases lying between them. CDR3 protein: CSVEDEGATYEQYF. In nucleotides, the CDR3 is TGCAGCGTTGAAGATGAAGGGGCCACCTACGAGCAGTACTTC.